This TCR beta chain was profiled in a study of cytomegalovirus exposure and HLA in healthy donors (dated by TCRdb to about 2017). Background on the whole study: In an earlier analysis of around 540 of the donors, around 300 Gb of sequence data and about 110 million unique TCR beta sequences from some 170 million T cells were reported. An early release covering roughly 600 HLA-typed donors comprised approximately 300 gigabases of sequencing data and tens of millions of unique TCR sequences. Among the roughly 410 genotyped donors, about 83% belonged to the genetic ancestry cluster associated with self-reported Caucasian donors. The study aimed to test whether cataloging public T cell receptors could reveal signatures of past pathogen exposure. The study profiled the T cell repertoires of under 850 subjects by immunosequencing and related them to cytomegalovirus serostatus. Along with the roughly 700-subject first cohort, a separate validation cohort of 120 different subjects was used. The study combined high-throughput TCR immunosequencing, statistical association of individual TCRs with disease status, and machine learning to predict cytomegalovirus infection status. A later analysis re-examined previously published TCR beta repertoires from just over 650 donors and added high-resolution HLA genotyping to investigate patterns of TCR occurrence. Rather than drawing on any new phenotypic data, the later analysis identified candidate immune exposures from TCR beta sequences and the way those sequences occurred across donors. To decide whether each TCR beta V gene segment behaved as functional or pseudogenic, an earlier analysis of some 600 of the donors relied on high-throughput TCR beta sequencing. Donor age, sex, ethnicity and CMV serostatus were collected together with the repertoire data. Genome-wide SNP genotypes for about 65% of the 666 donors were used in a later genetic analysis, which treated that subset as a discovery cohort. All discovery cohort repertoires had been generated on a single sequencing platform. HLA typing included class I and class II loci at four-digit resolution. Typing coverage varied by locus: roughly 620-640 donors for A, B, C, DRB1 and DQB1; around 560 for DQA1; about 590 for DPA1; approximately 470 for DPB1. Because of strong linkage in the cohort, roughly five DR-DQ haplotypes were treated as single units for association and clustering. On average, roughly 240,000 unique TCR beta nucleotide sequences were sequenced per donor among a few hundred genotyped donors of the cohort, with around 19% of those sequences being non-productive. The investigation overall reported the following: Broadly in line with IMGT annotations, most TCR beta V segments showed up in productive rearrangements about 90% or about 30% of the time in an earlier analysis of under 700 of the donors. Most CMV-associated TCR beta chains appeared to be HLA-restricted in a later analysis, and the HLA associations seemed to be driven largely by CMV exposure. In a later analysis, several top co-occurrence clusters were reported to appear linked to parvovirus B19, influenza, CMV and Epstein-Barr virus. The authors suggested that the approach could potentially be generalized to other disease states and immunological phenotypes. Specific HLA alleles were associated with over 15,000 TCR beta sequences at a false discovery rate of 0.05 in a later analysis. Because HLA typing was missing for some donors at each locus, association tests included only the typed subset. In both the original and validation cohorts, the classifier was reported to diagnose cytomegalovirus status with high specificity and sensitivity. Only TCR beta chains were sequenced in this cohort, and the absence of alpha or paired-chain data limited detectable features. V-gene and J-gene trimming of TCR beta chains was associated with a missense DCLRE1C variant in a later genetic analysis, and the association was replicated in an independent cohort. In vitro tests confirmed that three of the cytomegalovirus-associated TCR beta chains recognize cytomegalovirus antigens. Because the 87-base-pair reads could not distinguish some IMGT-functional V segments, including TRBV6-2 and TRBV6-3, those segments were excluded. Linkage disequilibrium might explain the correlated functional status among segregating V segments, but an unknown experimental factor could not be excluded. Immune exposure information for the cohort was limited to CMV serostatus. Because counts were too low, roughly 17 rarely observed V segments, including chromosome 9 orphons, were left out of the earlier analysis of 587 of the donors. A further reported finding was that TCR beta sequences accurately predicted the HLA-A and HLA-B alleles for most subjects in the first cohort. Compared with the approximately 600-donor mean, donors in an Asian-associated ancestry cluster had fewer N-insertions in productive TCRs, according to a later genetic analysis. Across donors, most TCR sequences were observed very rarely, whereas some public TCRs were present in many individuals. A cluster of highly shared sequence variants was judged likely to be a technical artifact of the sequencing pipeline. When HLA alleles, especially DR and DQ, strongly co-occurred, attributing TCR associations to individual alleles was difficult. In the study, 150 to 200 TCR beta chains were listed as associated with cytomegalovirus. In a later analysis, HLA-associated TCR beta chains showed more clonal expansion and lower generation probabilities than non-associated chains that were equally common. Roughly uniform sequencing depth across donors was assumed in presence/absence analyses, although this assumption may not hold. In a later analysis, the rate of TCR association differed among HLA loci, with DRB1 alleles having the most associated TCRs and HLA-C alleles having the fewest.

The library was produced with the immunoSEQ multiplex PCR assay. The multiplex PCR relied on a mix of 60 forward primers for TCR Vbeta segments and 13 reverse primers for TCR Jbeta segments. Amplification of the CDR3 region of rearranged TCR beta genes was performed with a multiplex PCR assay on genomic DNA. Amplified TCR beta libraries were sequenced as 87-base-pair reads on the Illumina HiSeq System. In the original analysis: A later analysis tallied around 80 million unique TCR beta chains across the 550 to 850 repertoires, and some 10 million of those chains were shared by two or more donors. A nearest-neighbor algorithm error-corrected the raw reads and collapsed the reads into unique sequences, merging closely related sequences to remove PCR and sequencing errors. CDR3 sequences were aligned to IMGT reference sequences to assign V, D and J gene segments. For a sequence to be retained, a match of at least six nucleotides was required to both a V gene segment and a J gene segment. A rearrangement was called productive if the CDR3 had no stop codons and remained in frame with V and J, and every other rearrangement was called non-productive. Following IMGT convention, CDR3 was defined as the stretch from the second conserved V-encoded cysteine up to the conserved J-encoded phenylalanine. Sequences without an unambiguous match to a single V gene segment were excluded from the earlier analysis of a few hundred of the donors. In an earlier analysis of almost 600 of the donors, a V segment was called functional when productive rearrangements were above 56.7%, and segregating when the standard deviation between donors exceeded 5%. To diagnose cytomegalovirus status from the catalog of TCR beta chain sequences, a statistical classification framework was built. In a later analysis, TCR nucleotide sequences were compared against IMGT/GENE-DB human TR gene sequences so that V and J genes could be assigned. A later analysis assigned CDR3 sequences and most-parsimonious VDJ recombination scenarios with the TCRdist pipeline. In a later analysis, each TCR beta chain was defined by its CDR3 amino acid sequence together with its V-gene family, and reads lacking a unique V-gene family were excluded. In a later analysis, nearly 600 highly shared, low-generation-probability nucleotide sequences were removed to address suspected cross-contamination and a sequencing artifact. In a later analysis, a clonal expansion index for each public chain was calculated from normalized within-repertoire ranks of inferred template counts. Generation probabilities in a later analysis came from a VDJ recombination model fitted to out-of-frame rearrangements, and those results were checked against IGoR. In a later analysis, hypergeometric tests were used to score TCR-TCR, TCR-HLA and TCR-CMV co-occurrence, with a repertoire-size bias correction applied to TCR pairs. A later analysis estimated false discovery rates by permuting HLA or CMV assignments 20 times. In a later analysis, co-occurring TCRs were grouped using DBSCAN, with TCRdist sequence similarity added in when clustering inside HLA-allele-positive subsets. Repertoires with fewer than 30,000 or more than 120,000 public chains, plus five repertoires with anomalous nucleotide sharing, were excluded from co-occurrence clustering. This is the immuneACCESS table as TCRdb keeps it, with only in-frame sequences that have V and J called. A part of the clones is gone; compared with another copy, unresolved V genes explain less than half, and the rest is unexplained. The V and J calls and clone size are taken from that table; D and trimming were inferred from the DNA. Present in this sample are more than 95,000 clones, around 75% of which were seen just once. More than 7.5% of the sample belongs to the ten largest clones.

The cohort consisted of 666 healthy bone marrow donors. Cohort members were all nominally healthy when sampled, although unrecorded immune exposures were likely present. The donor tested CMV seropositive and was one of the 289 seropositive cohort members. A peripheral blood sample was collected from each donor, and TCR beta sequencing was performed on peripheral blood mononuclear cells. The Qiagen DNeasy Blood Extraction Kit was used to extract genomic DNA from the blood cell samples. CDR1 and CDR2 (SEHNR, FQNEAQ) derive from the germline V gene (reference sequence). Reading from cysteine to phenylalanine, the CDR3 counts 14 amino acids. Only the CDR3 region is kept as DNA, spanning 42 bases read in frame from base 1. From V the trimming removes 5 bases and from J it removes 4 bases, while the gene matches leave 6 bases of the junction unaccounted for. Points on this clone: The clone's antigen remains unknown. No much larger clonotype is one base removed from it; base qualities were not supplied.

The rearrangement combines TRBV7-9 with TRBJ1-2; 8 middle bases align to TRBD1. The sequenced sample consisted of PBMCs. This clonotype was obtained from a woman aged 50 to 60 in good health and CMV-seropositive. The CDR3 protein is CASSPPTGVYGYTF. In nucleotide form, the sequence is TGTGCCAGCAGCCCACCGACAGGGGTCTATGGCTACACCTTC.